This T cell receptor (beta chain) was sequenced for a study of T cells in Graves' hyperthyroidism and ophthalmopathy. Study observations and caveats: Median prediction lead before ophthalmopathy onset was 6 to 8 months with the model.

Authors of the study amplified TCR beta CDR3 regions from RNA transcripts. First-round RT-PCR targeting the TCR CDR3 was performed with the HTBI primer set. TCRdb re-analysed the multiplex PCR reads in MiXCR, keeping a single row per CDR3 protein. Of 360,000 or so distinct CDR3 sequences listed, 19% are singletons. This clonotype was counted between two and nine times. What it binds is unknown. The ends were cut back, 7 bases at V and 8 bases at J, with 20 bases in the middle. This CDR3 is built from 14 residues. The TCR originated in a woman aged 18-29 years with Graves' hyperthyroidism. The chain links TRBV12-3 or TRBV12-4 to TRBJ1-1, with TRBD1 as a possible D gene (6 bases). Sequenced: blood. CDR3 region: CASNLAWGPHEAFF. Written as DNA, the CDR3 is TGTGCCAGCAACCTAGCTTGGGGGCCCCACGAAGCTTTCTTT.